In this sample, the clone carrying this TCR beta chain turned up a few times. This sample was taken from a study of control samples from healthy donors and cancer patients. Some clones are missing from TCRdb's copy, which holds only in-frame ones; the method was immunoSEQ multiplex PCR. The data hold around 130,000 clones, with about 87% observed a single time. The length of the CDR3 is 17 residues. With V trimmed by 4 bases and J by 3 bases, 8 bases remained unmatched. Germline lookup yields CDR1 MGHRA and CDR2 YSYEKL. Sequencing was done on a sample of blood. The receptor was derived from a man aged 25 to 45 in good health. The chain has TRBV4-1 and TRBJ2-2; 10 nucleotides line up with TRBD2. DNA of the CDR3: TGCGCCAGCAGCCTTGGGGGTAGCGGGGGGTACACCGGGGAGCTGTTTTTT. This codes for CASSLGGSGGYTGELFF.